This T cell receptor beta chain stems from a study of T cells expressing NK-cell markers (TCRdb year 2020). Background on the whole study: Three sorted T-cell subsets (CD3+CD56+NKG2C+, CD3+CD56+NKG2C- and CD3+CD56-NKG2C+) from under ten donors had their TCR beta-chain repertoires profiled. Randomly selected healthy volunteers, three men and five women, were used as the eight sequenced donors. Of the eight sequenced donors, seven were found to be HCMV-seropositive and one was found to be HCMV-seronegative. Libraries were sequenced as 2 x 150 bp reads on Illumina HiSeq 2000/2500, MiSeq or NextSeq. The paper's findings and limits, for the study overall: Those dominant clonotypes were again the most abundant among CD3+CD56-NKG2C+ cells in a handful of donors, at roughly 25-65%. In roughly six donors, the dominant CD3+CD56+NKG2C+ clonotypes were among the top 10 CD8+ clonotypes and accounted for about 1.0-7.5% of CD8+ T cells. Whether the expanded NKG2C-expressing T cell clones were specific for HCMV antigens remained unclear.

Sequenced using an Illumina HiSeq 2000. TCR beta cDNA libraries were prepared using 5'RACE template switching, which introduced a universal primer site and unique molecular identifiers. Synthesis of cDNA was primed from the TCR beta constant segment and was followed by two consecutive PCR amplification steps. The paper's processing steps were these. Reads were demultiplexed and grouped by UMI with MIGEC, and clonotypes were assembled and quantified with MiTCR. To exclude erroneous sequences, any TCR cDNA sequence not supported by at least two reads was discarded. The tcR package was used for downstream repertoire analysis, and clonotypes were matched across fractions by CDR3 nucleotide sequence plus V segment. Antigen specificity was annotated against VDJdb with VDJmatch, allowing one amino acid substitution in CDR3. TCRdb reprocessed the public reads and reports one entry per CDR3 protein sequence, without DNA. The V and J calls were determined by TCRdb, not by the authors. This sample's table lists some 16,000 distinct CDR3 sequences. The top ten constitute about 63% of the sample.

The CDR3 starts with the cysteine, ends with the phenylalanine, and has 16 residues. No DNA sequence is on record. Taken from the germline V gene, the CDR1 and CDR2 loops are MGHRA and YSYEKL. With respect to this clonotype: Its antigen is unknown.

To determine HCMV serostatus, a commercial ELISA kit was used to detect HCMV-specific IgG in serum. Ficoll density gradient centrifugation was used to isolate peripheral blood mononuclear cells from blood. What was sequenced was blood T cells: a sorted CD56 or NKG2C T cell subset, CD4+ or CD8+ T cells, or bulk PBMC T cells (not recorded which). The clonotype comes from a man aged 18-69 years in good health. The V and J genes are TRBV4-1 and TRBJ2-2; checking the TCRdb D call of TRBD1 is not possible without DNA. The CDR3 corresponds to CASSRRQGWDTGELFF.